The 21 T cell receptor beta chains reported below all come from one sample, sequenced in a study of cytomegalovirus exposure and HLA in healthy donors. TCRdb's copy holds only in-frame clones and misses some; the assay was immunoSEQ multiplex PCR. The data contain about 160,000 clones, roughly 90% of them seen just once; the ten biggest clones take up 4% to 5%. The source material was PBMCs. All receptors come from a man aged 18-30 years in good health and CMV-seropositive.

The gene calls are TRBV19 and TRBJ1-1; the D is unclear. Deletions cut 1 base from V and 2 bases from J, with 5 bases between. Looked up from germline, CDR1 is LNHDA and CDR2 is SQIVND (reference sequence). This CDR3 is 13 amino acids long. The DNA for the CDR3 is TGTGCCAGTAGTATAGGGCCTAACACTGAAGCTTTCTTT. Translation: CASSIGPNTEAFF.

CDR3 amino acids: CASSARQGVTDTQYF. Written as DNA, the CDR3 is TGTGCCAGCAGCGCACGGCAGGGTGTAACAGATACGCAGTATTTT. This rearrangement joins TRBV25-1 to TRBJ2-3; D perhaps matches TRBD1 (5 bases). The V gene lost 6 bases and the J gene lost 3 bases, with 16 bases spanning the gap. The CDR3 has 15 residues. Germline values: CDR1 MGHDK, CDR2 SYGVNS.

V is TRBV6-6 and J is TRBJ2-5; D may be TRBD2 (6 bases). Trimming removed 0 bases from V and 7 bases from J, with 12 bases in between. Looked up from germline, CDR1 is MNHNY and CDR2 is SVGAGI (reference sequence). CDR3 length: 14 residues. The CDR3 region is CASSYSELGGTQYF. In DNA, the CDR3 is TGTGCCAGCAGTTACTCTGAGCTGGGGGGGACCCAGTACTTC.

This chain joins TRBV10-1 and TRBJ1-5; D gene uncertain. The CDR3 has 14 amino acids. The V gene's germline CDR1 is WNHNN and CDR2 SYGVQD (reference sequence). Trimming took 2 bases from V and 1 from J, leaving 6 bases between them. DNA of the CDR3: TGCGCCAGCAGTGAGGAGGGAAGCAATCAGCCCCAGCATTTT. Translation gives CASSEEGSNQPQHF.

Turning to this clone: Compared with germline, one end of the junction differs, possibly owing to a read error. This chain joins TRBV7-7 and TRBJ2-1, with D tentatively TRBD2 (5 bases). Germline V gene data show CDR1 as SSHAT and CDR2 as FNYEAQ (reference sequence). CDR3 length equals 14 residues. In nucleotides, the CDR3 is TGTGCTAGCAGCCCAGGCGGGCTATACAATGAGCAGTTCTTC. Residues: CASSPGGLYNEQFF.

This clone was found once. The rearrangement joins TRBV19 to TRBJ2-7; 14 bases line up with TRBD2. The V gene end was trimmed by 4 bases and the J gene end by 0 bases; junction bases not matched to a gene: 11. The CDR3 contains 19 residues. Germline CDR1 LNHDA, CDR2 SQIVND (reference sequence). The CDR3 is CASSSRPGLAGVSSYEQYF. The CDR3 nucleotides are TGTGCCAGTAGTAGCCGTCCGGGACTAGCGGGAGTTAGCTCCTACGAGCAGTACTTC.

This clone was detected only once. The V call is TRBV9, the J call TRBJ2-3; 9 bases match TRBD2. CDR3 length: 15 residues. V was clipped by 5 bases and J by 5 bases; unmatched bases: 9. Germline V gene sequence: CDR1 SGDLS, CDR2 YYNGEE. CDR3 protein: CASSPTSGGVDTQYF. The CDR3 coding sequence is TGTGCCAGCAGTCCGACTAGCGGAGGGGTAGATACGCAGTATTTT.

The V call is TRBV7-6, the J call TRBJ2-2; no clear D. The V end lost 5 bases, the J end lost 4 bases, and 11 bases lay between the germline ends. The CDR3 length is 14 residues. CDR1 is SGHVS and CDR2 is FNYEAQ in the germline V gene. This CDR3 reads CASSLRVLTGELFF. In DNA, the CDR3 is TGTGCCAGCAGCCTCCGTGTTCTCACCGGGGAGCTGTTTTTT.

This chain links TRBV5-1 with TRBJ2-6; 12 nucleotides line up with TRBD1. The germline gives CDR1 SGHRS, CDR2 YFSETQ. The junction had 10 bases not matched to a gene; V was cut back by 0 bases and J by 0 bases. CDR3 length: 21 amino acids. The CDR3 loop reads CASSLVLGQGALLSGANVLTF. The CDR3 DNA reads as TGCGCCAGCAGCTTGGTTCTGGGACAGGGGGCTCTTCTCTCTGGGGCCAACGTCCTGACTTTC.

The rearrangement uses TRBV25-1 and TRBJ2-1; perhaps TRBD2 as D (6 bases). V lost 7 bases and J lost 5, with 12 bases in between. The CDR3 is 13 amino acids. CDR1 is MGHDK and CDR2 is SYGVNS in the germline V gene. CDR3 protein: CASTGWGDNEQFF. The CDR3 DNA follows: TGTGCCAGCACCGGCTGGGGGGACAATGAGCAGTTCTTC. The full variable domain, rest sourced from reference TRBV25-1 and TRBJ2-1, is EADIYQTPRYLVIGTGKKITLECSQTMGHDKMYWYQQDPGMELHLIHYSYGVNSTEKGDLSSESTVSRIRTEHFPLTLESARPSHTSQYLCASTGWGDNEQFFGPGTRLTVL.

The rearrangement links TRBV19 to TRBJ2-1; TRBD2 matches at 8 bases. Germline trimming cut 4 bases from V and 0 bases from J; bases unmatched to any gene: 2. CDR1 is LNHDA and CDR2 is SQIVND in the germline V gene (reference sequence). The CDR3 covers 15 residues. The CDR3 nucleotides read TGTGCCAGTAGTAAAAGCGGGAGCTCCTACAATGAGCAGTTCTTC. It encodes CASSKSGSSYNEQFF.

V gene TRBV5-6 combines with J gene TRBJ2-5; the D gene is possibly TRBD1 (6 bases). V was shortened by 3 bases and J by 3 bases, with 21 bases between the two germline ends. The CDR3 is made up of 17 amino acids. The V gene's germline CDR1 is SGHDT and CDR2 YYEEEE. CDR3 coding DNA: TGTGCCAGCAGCTGGGGGCCTTTCGGCAGGGCGAAAGAGACCCAGTACTTC. Protein sequence: CASSWGPFGRAKETQYF.

This sequence joins TRBV11-3 and TRBJ1-5; 7 bases are a match to TRBD1. Looked up from germline, CDR1 is SGHNT and CDR2 is YENEEA. CDR3 size: 15 residues. V shed 6 bases, J shed 4 bases, and the junction held 9 bases outside the gene matches. The CDR3 loop is CASSRDRVWNQPQHF. CDR3 nucleotide sequence: TGTGCCAGCAGTAGAGACAGGGTTTGGAATCAGCCCCAGCATTTT.

The chain links TRBV27 to TRBJ1-1; D gene unclear. CDR3 length equals 13 residues. V dropped 5 bases and J dropped 0 bases, with 7 bases sitting between them. Germline CDR1 MNHEY, CDR2 SMNVEV (reference sequence). CDR3 amino acids: CASSPQMNTEAFF. CDR3 bases: TGTGCCAGCAGTCCACAAATGAACACTGAAGCTTTCTTT.

The chain links TRBV5-1 to TRBJ1-4; the match to TRBD1 covers 7 bases. This CDR3 has 15 residues. CDR1 is SGHRS, CDR2 YFSETQ, per germline. V lost 4 bases and J lost 7; bases outside the gene matches: 10. CDR3 sequence reads: CASSPRQGEVEKLFF. The CDR3 nucleotides read TGCGCCAGCAGCCCCAGACAGGGAGAAGTTGAAAAACTGTTTTTT. The complete variable domain, with remaining parts taken from reference TRBV5-1 and TRBJ1-4, reads KAGVTQTPRYLIKTRGQQVTLSCSPISGHRSVSWYQQTPGQGLQFLFEYFSETQRNKGNFPGRFSGRQFSNSRSEMNVSTLELGDSALYLCASSPRQGEVEKLFFGSGTQLSVL.

V usage is TRBV5-6 and J usage is TRBJ1-2; 8 bases agree with TRBD1. This CDR3 region has 14 residues. Per the germline V gene, CDR1 is SGHDT and CDR2 is YYEEEE. Trimming took 5 bases from V and 4 from J; bases not matched to a gene: 7. The CDR3 nucleotides are TGTGCCAGCAGTTACGGACAGGGCGGCTATGGCTACACCTTC. Translation: CASSYGQGGYGYTF. Full variable domain (rest looked up from reference TRBV5-6 and TRBJ1-2): DAGVTQSPTHLIKTRGQQVTLRCSPKSGHDTVSWYQQALGQGPQFIFQYYEEEERQRGNFPDRFSGHQFPNYSSELNVNALLLGDSALYLCASSYGQGGYGYTFGSGTRLTVV.

The rearrangement joins TRBV14 to TRBJ2-1; D may be TRBD1 (5 bases). Germline V gives CDR1 SGHDN, CDR2 FVKESK. This CDR3 has 16 amino acids. V was clipped by 0 bases and J by 3 bases, with 12 bases between them. CDR3 sequence (DNA): TGTGCCAGCAGCCAAGATAGGGGAACAGTCTACAATGAGCAGTTCTTC. Its translation: CASSQDRGTVYNEQFF.

This rearrangement joins TRBV30 to TRBJ1-2, with 7 bases lining up with TRBD1. The V gene's germline CDR1 is GTSNPN and CDR2 SVGIG (reference sequence). The length of the CDR3 is 12 residues. Trimming took 6 bases from V and 7 from J; bases not matched to a gene: 8. The CDR3 DNA sequence: TGTGCCTGCACACAGGGGCTCGGTGGCTACACCTTC. Its translation: CACTQGLGGYTF.

CDR3 sequence (DNA): TGTGCCAGCAGTTTAACAGGACTAGCGGGCTACAATGAGCAGTTCTTC. It encodes CASSLTGLAGYNEQFF. The chain recombines TRBV6-5 with TRBJ2-1, with TRBD2 matching 11 bases. With 4 bases clipped from V and 3 bases from J, the junction kept 5 bases outside the gene matches. From germline, CDR1 is MNHEY and CDR2 SVGAGI. This CDR3 has 16 amino acids.

The gene calls are TRBV6-1 and TRBJ2-1; 13 bases match TRBD2. The CDR3 sequence is 17 residues long. From germline, CDR1 is MNHNS and CDR2 SASEGT. The V segment lost 3 bases and the J segment 15 bases; nucleotides outside the gene matches: 17. This CDR3 reads CASSDYRGQWTSGSSFF. The DNA of the CDR3 is TGTGCCAGCAGTGACTACAGGGGGCAGTGGACTAGCGGGAGTTCGTTCTTC.

The chain recombines TRBV19 with TRBJ2-1; the D gene is possibly TRBD2 (5 bases). The germline CDR1 and CDR2 sequences are LNHDA and SQIVND (reference sequence). The V end lost 2 bases, the J end lost 0 bases, and 11 bases lay between the germline ends. CDR3 length equals 16 residues. The CDR3 DNA sequence: TGTGCCAGTAGTATAAAAGCGGTCAGCTCCTACAATGAGCAGTTCTTC. This encodes CASSIKAVSSYNEQFF.